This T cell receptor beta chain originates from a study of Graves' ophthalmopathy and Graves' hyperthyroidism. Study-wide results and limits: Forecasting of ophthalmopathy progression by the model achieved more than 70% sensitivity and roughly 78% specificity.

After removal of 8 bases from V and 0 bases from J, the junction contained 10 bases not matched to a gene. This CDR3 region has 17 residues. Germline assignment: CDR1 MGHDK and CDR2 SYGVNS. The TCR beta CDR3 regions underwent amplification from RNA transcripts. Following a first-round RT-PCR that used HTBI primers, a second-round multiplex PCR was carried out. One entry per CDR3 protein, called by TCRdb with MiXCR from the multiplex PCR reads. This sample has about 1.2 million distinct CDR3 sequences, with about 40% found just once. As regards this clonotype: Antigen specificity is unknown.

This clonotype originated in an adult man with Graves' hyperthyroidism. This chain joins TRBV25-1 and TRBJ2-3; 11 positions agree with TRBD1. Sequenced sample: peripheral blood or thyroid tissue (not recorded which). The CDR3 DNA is TGTGCCAGCCGTGGGGACAGGGGGTGGAATAGCACAGATACGCAGTATTTT. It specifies CASRGDRGWNSTDTQYF.